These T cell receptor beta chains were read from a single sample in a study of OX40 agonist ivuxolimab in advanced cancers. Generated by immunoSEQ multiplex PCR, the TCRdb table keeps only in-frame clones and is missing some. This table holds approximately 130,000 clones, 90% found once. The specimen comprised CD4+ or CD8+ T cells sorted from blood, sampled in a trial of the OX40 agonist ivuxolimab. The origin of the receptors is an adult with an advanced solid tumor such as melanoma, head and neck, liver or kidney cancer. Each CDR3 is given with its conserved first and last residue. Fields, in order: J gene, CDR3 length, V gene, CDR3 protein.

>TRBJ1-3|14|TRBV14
CASSLLGSGNTIYF
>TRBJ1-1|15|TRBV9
CASSVDPTGQGEAFF
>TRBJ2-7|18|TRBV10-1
CASICSGGLGLLFYEQYF
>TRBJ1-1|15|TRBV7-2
CASSQMQGGSTEAFF
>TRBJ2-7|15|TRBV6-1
CASPTPSGNSYEQYF
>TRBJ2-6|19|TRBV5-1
CASSPYVAGEDSGANVLTF
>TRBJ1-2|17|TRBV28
CASSGDTGTGGFYGYTF
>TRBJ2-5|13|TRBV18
CASSVQGQETQYF
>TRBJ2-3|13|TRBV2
CASSTLGTDTQYF
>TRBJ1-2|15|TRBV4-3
CAGSQERSRGNGYTF
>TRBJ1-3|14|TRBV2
CASEGGEGSNTIYF
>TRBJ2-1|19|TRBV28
CASRPNPPGGVAGYNEQFF
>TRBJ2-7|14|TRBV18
CASSPRGTQGETYF
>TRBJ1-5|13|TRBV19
CASTVQGSQPQHF
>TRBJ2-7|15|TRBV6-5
CASSQPHSDSYEQYF
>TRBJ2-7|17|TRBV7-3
CASSSPMTSGSQDEQYF
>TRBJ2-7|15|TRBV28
CASTLLADGSYEQYF
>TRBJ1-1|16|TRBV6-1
CASSAQNRGMNTEAFF
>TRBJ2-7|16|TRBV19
CASSIGVGSYSYEQYF
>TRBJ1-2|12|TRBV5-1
CASSLMGDGYTF
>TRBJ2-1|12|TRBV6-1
CASSETRNEQFF